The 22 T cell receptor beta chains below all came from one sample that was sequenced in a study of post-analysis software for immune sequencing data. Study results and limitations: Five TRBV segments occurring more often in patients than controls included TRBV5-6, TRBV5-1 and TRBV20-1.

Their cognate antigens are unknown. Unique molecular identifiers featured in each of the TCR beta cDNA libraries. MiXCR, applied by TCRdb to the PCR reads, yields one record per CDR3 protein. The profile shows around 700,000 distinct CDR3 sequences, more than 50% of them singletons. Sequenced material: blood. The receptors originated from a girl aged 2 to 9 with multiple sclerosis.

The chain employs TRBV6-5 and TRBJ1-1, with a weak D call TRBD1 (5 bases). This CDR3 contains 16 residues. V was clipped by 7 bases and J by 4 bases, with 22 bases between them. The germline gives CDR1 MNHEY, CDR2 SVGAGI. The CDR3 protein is CASTPGTGGSGTEAFF. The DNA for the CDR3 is TGTGCCAGCACCCCAGGGACCGGCGGATCCGGCACTGAAGCTTTCTTT.

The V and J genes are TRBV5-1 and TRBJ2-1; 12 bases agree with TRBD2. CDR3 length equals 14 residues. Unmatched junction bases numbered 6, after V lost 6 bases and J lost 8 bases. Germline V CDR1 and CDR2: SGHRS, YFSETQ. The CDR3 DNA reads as TGCGCCAGCACACTAGCGGGAGGTTTCGATGAGCAGTTCTTC. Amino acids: CASTLAGGFDEQFF.

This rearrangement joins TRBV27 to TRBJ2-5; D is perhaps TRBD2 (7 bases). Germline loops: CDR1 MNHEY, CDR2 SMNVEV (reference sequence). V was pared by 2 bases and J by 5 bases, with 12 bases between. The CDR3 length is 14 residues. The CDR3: CASSLRGGTETQYF. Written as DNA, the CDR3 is TGTGCCAGCAGTTTAAGGGGGGGCACGGAGACCCAGTACTTC.

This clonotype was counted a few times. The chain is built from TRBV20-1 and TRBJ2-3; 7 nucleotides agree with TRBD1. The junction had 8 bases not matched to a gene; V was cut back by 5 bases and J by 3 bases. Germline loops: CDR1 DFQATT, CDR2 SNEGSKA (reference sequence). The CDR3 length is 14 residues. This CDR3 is CSAPSNRGTDTQYF. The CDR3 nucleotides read TGCAGTGCTCCCTCCAACAGGGGAACAGATACGCAGTATTTT.

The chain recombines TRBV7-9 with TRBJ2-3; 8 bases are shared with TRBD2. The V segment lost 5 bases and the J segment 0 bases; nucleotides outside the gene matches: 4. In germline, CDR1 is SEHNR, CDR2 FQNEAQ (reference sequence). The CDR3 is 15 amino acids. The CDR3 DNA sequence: TGTGCCAGCAGCGAGCCTAGCGGGAGCACAGATACGCAGTATTTT. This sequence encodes CASSEPSGSTDTQYF.

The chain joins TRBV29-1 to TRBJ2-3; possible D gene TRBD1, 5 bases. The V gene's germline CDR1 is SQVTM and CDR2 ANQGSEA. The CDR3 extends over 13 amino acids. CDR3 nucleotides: TGCAGTGTTACCCTTGCAGGGCCAGATACGCAGTATTTT. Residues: CSVTLAGPDTQYF.

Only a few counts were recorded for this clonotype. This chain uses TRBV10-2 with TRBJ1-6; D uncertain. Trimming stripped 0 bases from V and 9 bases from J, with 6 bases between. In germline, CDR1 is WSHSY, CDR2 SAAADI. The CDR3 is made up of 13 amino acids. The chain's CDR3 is CASSESDGSPLHF. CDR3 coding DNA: TGCGCCAGCAGTGAGTCGGACGGTTCACCCCTCCACTTT.

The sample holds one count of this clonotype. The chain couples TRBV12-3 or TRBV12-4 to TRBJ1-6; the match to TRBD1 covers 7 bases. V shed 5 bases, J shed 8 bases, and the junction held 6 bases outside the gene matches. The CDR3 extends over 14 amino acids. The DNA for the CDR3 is TGTGCCAGCAGTGAGACAGGGCGTGATTCACCCCTCCACTTT. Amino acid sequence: CASSETGRDSPLHF.

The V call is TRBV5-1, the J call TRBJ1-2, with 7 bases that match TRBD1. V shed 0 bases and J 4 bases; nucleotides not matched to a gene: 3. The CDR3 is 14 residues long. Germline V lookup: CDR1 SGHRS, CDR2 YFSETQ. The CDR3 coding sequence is TGCGCCAGCAGCTTGGACAGGGGCATCTATGGCTACACCTTC. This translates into CASSLDRGIYGYTF.

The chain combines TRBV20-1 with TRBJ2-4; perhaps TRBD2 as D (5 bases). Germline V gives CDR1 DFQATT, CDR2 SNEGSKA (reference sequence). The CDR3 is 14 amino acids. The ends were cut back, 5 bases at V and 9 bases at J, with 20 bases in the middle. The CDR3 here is CSAPRTGHDGIQYF. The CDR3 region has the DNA TGCAGTGCTCCCCGGACTGGCCATGATGGCATTCAGTACTTC.

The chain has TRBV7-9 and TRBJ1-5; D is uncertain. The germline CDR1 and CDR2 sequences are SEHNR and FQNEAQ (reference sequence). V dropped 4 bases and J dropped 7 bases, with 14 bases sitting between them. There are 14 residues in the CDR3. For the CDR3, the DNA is TGTGCCAGCAGCTCAATAGGACGGGAACAGCCCCAGCATTTT. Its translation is CASSSIGREQPQHF.

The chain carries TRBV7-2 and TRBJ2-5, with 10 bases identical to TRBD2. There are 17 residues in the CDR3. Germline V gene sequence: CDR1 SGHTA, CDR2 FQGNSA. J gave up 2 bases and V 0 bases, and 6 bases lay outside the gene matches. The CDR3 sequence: CASSLAASGGWQETQYF. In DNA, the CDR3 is TGTGCCAGCAGCTTAGCTGCTAGCGGGGGTTGGCAAGAGACCCAGTACTTC.

The CDR3 protein is CSAPTARIRSYNEQFF. DNA of the CDR3: TGCAGCGCCCCAACAGCCAGGATCCGTTCCTACAATGAGCAGTTCTTC. This chain links TRBV29-1 with TRBJ2-1; D is unresolved. In germline, CDR1 is SQVTM, CDR2 ANQGSEA. Between the trimmed V and J ends, which lost 7 bases and 1 base, there was a span of 20 bases. The CDR3 is 16 amino acids.

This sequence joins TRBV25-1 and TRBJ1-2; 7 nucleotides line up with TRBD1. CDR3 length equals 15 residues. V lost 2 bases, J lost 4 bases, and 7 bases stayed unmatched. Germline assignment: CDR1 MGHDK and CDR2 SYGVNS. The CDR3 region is CASSEPGTDRYGYTF. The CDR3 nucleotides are TGTGCCAGCAGTGAACCGGGGACAGATCGCTATGGCTACACCTTC.

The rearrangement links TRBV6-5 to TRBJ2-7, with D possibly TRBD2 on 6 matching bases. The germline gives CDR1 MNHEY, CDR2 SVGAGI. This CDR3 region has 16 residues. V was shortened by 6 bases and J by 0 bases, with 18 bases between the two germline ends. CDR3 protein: CASSPGFSGLSYEQYF. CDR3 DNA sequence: TGTGCCAGCAGCCCCGGGTTTAGCGGACTCTCCTACGAGCAGTACTTC.

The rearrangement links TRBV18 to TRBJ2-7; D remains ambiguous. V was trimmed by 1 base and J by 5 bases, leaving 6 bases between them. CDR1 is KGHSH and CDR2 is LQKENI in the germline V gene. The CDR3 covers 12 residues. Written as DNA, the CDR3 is TGTGCCAGCTCACCACTTGAGGACGAGCAGTACTTC. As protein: CASSPLEDEQYF.

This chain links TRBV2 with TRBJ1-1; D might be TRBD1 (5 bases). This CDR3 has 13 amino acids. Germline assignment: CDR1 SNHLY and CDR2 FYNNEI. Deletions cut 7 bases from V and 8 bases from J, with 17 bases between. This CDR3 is CASIWDPLGEAFF. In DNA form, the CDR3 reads TGTGCCAGCATATGGGACCCCCTGGGGGAAGCTTTCTTT.

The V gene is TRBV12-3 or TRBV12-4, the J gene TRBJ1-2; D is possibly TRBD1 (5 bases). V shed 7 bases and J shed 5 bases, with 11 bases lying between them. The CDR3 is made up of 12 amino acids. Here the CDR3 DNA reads TGTGCCAGCAAACCGGGGCGATATGGCTACACCTTC. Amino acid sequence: CASKPGRYGYTF.

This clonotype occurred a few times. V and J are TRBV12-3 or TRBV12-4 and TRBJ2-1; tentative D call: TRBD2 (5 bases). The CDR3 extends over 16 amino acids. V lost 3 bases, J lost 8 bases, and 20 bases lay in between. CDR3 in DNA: TGTGCCAGCAGTTTGGGCTCCCCCGGGGTCGCGGATGAGCAGTTCTTC. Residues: CASSLGSPGVADEQFF.

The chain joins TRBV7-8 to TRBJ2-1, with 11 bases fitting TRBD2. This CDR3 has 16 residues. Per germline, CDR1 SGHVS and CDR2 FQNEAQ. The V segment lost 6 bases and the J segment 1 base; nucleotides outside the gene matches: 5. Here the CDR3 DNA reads TGTGCCAGCAGGGATACTAGCGGGAGATCCTACAATGAGCAGTTCTTC. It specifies CASRDTSGRSYNEQFF.

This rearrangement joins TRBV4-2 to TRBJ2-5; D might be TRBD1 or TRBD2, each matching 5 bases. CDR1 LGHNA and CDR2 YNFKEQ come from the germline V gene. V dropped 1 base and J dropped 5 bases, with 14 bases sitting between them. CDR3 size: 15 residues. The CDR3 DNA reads TGTGCCAGCAGCCAAGTATCACTAGGGGTGGAGACCCAGTACTTC. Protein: CASSQVSLGVETQYF.

The CDR3 is CSAGGDTQYF. The CDR3, as DNA: TGCAGTGCTGGGGGGGATACGCAGTATTTT. The chain links TRBV20-1 to TRBJ2-3; a weak D match, TRBD2 (6 bases). Trimming removed 5 bases from V and 6 bases from J, with 6 bases in between. The CDR3 sequence is 10 residues long. Germline V gene data show CDR1 as DFQATT and CDR2 as SNEGSKA (reference sequence).